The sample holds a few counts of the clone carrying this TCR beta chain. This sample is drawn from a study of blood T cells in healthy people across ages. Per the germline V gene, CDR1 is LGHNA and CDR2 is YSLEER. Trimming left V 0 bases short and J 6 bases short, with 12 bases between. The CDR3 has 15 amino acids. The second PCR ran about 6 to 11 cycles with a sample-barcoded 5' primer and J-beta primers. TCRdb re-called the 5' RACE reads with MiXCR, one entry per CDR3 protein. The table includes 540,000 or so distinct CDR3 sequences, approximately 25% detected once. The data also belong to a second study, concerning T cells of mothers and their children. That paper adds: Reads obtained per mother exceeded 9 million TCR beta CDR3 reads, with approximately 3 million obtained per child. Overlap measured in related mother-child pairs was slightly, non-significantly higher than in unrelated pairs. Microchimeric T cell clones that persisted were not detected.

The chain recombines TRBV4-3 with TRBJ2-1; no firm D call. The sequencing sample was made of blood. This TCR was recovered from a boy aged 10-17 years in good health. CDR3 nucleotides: TGCGCCAGCAGCCAAGATCTCGTAATAGGCAATGAGCAGTTCTTC. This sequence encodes CASSQDLVIGNEQFF.